Presented here are 18 T cell receptor beta chains from one specimen sequenced in a study of T cells in Graves' hyperthyroidism and ophthalmopathy. Amplified TCR beta CDR3 regions derived from RNA transcripts. The HTBI set primed first-round TCR CDR3 RT-PCR. TCRdb itself ran the multiplex PCR reads through MiXCR, one entry per CDR3 protein. The sample carries more than 350,000 distinct CDR3 sequences, 15% recorded once. Sequenced: blood. The receptors derive from a woman between 25 and 40 years old with Graves' hyperthyroidism.

This clonotype was seen more than once but under ten times. This chain uses TRBV5-1 with TRBJ1-2; 8 positions match TRBD1. This CDR3 contains 15 residues. The germline V gene encodes CDR1 SGHRS and CDR2 YFSETQ. After removal of 4 bases from V and 1 base from J, the junction contained 6 bases not matched to a gene. CDR3 DNA sequence: TGCGCCAGCAGCACCAGACAGGGGAGTAACTATGGCTACACCTTC. Protein: CASSTRQGSNYGYTF.

This clonotype came up many times. The genes are TRBV20-1 and TRBJ2-1; 11 bases match TRBD2. The J segment lost 6 bases and the V segment lost 1 base, leaving 8 bases of the junction unmatched. The CDR3 is 16 amino acids. Per the germline V gene, CDR1 is DFQATT and CDR2 is SNEGSKA (reference sequence). CDR3: CSARGGTSGGINEQFF. Here the CDR3 DNA reads TGCAGTGCTAGAGGAGGGACTAGCGGAGGGATCAATGAGCAGTTCTTC.

This clonotype was seen ten or more times. V is TRBV6-1 and J is TRBJ2-5, with D tentatively TRBD1 or TRBD2 (5 bases each). The CDR3 totals 14 residues. Per the germline V gene, CDR1 is MNHNS and CDR2 is SASEGT. V lost 6 bases to trimming and J lost 4 bases, with 15 bases between them. The CDR3 reads CASRDEMGRETQYF. In DNA, the CDR3 is TGTGCCAGCAGGGACGAGATGGGACGAGAGACCCAGTACTTC.

This clonotype was counted ten times or more. The chain combines TRBV12-3 or TRBV12-4 with TRBJ2-7; 8 bases line up with TRBD1. The junction had 6 bases not matched to a gene; V was cut back by 3 bases and J by 2 bases. This CDR3 has 15 amino acids. The CDR3 loop is CASSLVGTGAYEQYF. CDR3 DNA: TGTGCCAGCAGTTTGGTAGGGACAGGCGCCTACGAGCAGTACTTC.

This clonotype was observed a handful of times. The V gene is TRBV7-9, the J gene TRBJ2-3; the D gene is possibly TRBD2 (6 bases). CDR1 is SEHNR, CDR2 FQNEAQ, per germline (reference sequence). V lost 1 base and J lost 0, with 11 bases in between. CDR3 length: 16 residues. CDR3 sequence (DNA): TGTGCCAGCAGCTTAGACTGGGCGGGGAGCACAGATACGCAGTATTTT. This encodes CASSLDWAGSTDTQYF.

Many counts were recorded for this clonotype. J is TRBJ1-2 and V is TRBV27; 7 bases line up with TRBD1. The CDR3 extends over 14 amino acids. Germline V CDR1 and CDR2: MNHEY, SMNVEV (reference sequence). With 7 bases clipped from V and 5 bases from J, the junction kept 10 bases outside the gene matches. The CDR3: CASTTMTGSYGYTF. The DNA of the CDR3 is TGTGCCAGCACCACGATGACAGGGTCTTATGGCTACACCTTC.

The chain is built from TRBV5-4 and TRBJ2-1; D call uncertain. The CDR3 consists of 13 residues. V gave up 4 bases and J gave up 2 bases, with 7 bases separating them. Germline V gene data show CDR1 as SGHNT and CDR2 as YYREEE (reference sequence). The CDR3 spells CASSPHTYNEQFF. The CDR3 coding sequence is TGTGCCAGCAGCCCCCACACCTACAATGAGCAGTTCTTC.

The J gene is TRBJ1-2, the V gene TRBV4-2; D is uncertain. The CDR3 covers 14 residues. CDR1 LGHNA and CDR2 YNFKEQ come from the germline V gene. Trimming took 0 bases from V and 4 from J, leaving 9 bases between them. CDR3 bases: TGTGCCAGCAGCCAAGAGGACGGTTCCTATGGCTACACCTTC. It codes for CASSQEDGSYGYTF.

This chain links TRBV7-6 with TRBJ2-5; D possibly matches TRBD1 or TRBD2 (5 bases each). Germline CDR1 is SGHVS and CDR2 is FNYEAQ. V was pared by 5 bases and J by 1 base, with 8 bases between. The CDR3 consists of 13 residues. The CDR3 loop reads CASSPGPQETQYF. The CDR3 DNA reads as TGTGCCAGCAGCCCGGGGCCCCAAGAGACCCAGTACTTC.

A few counts support this clonotype. The chain links TRBV14 to TRBJ2-1; a possible D gene is TRBD2 (6 bases). CDR3 size: 16 residues. Deletions cut 2 bases from V and 0 bases from J, with 11 bases between. Germline CDR1 SGHDN, CDR2 FVKESK. The CDR3 coding sequence is TGTGCCAGCAGCCAATGGGAGGCAAGCTCCTACAATGAGCAGTTCTTC. Its protein product is CASSQWEASSYNEQFF.

There are a few counts of this clonotype. The V and J genes are TRBV2 and TRBJ1-5, with D possibly matching TRBD1 (6 bases). Germline V gene data show CDR1 as SNHLY and CDR2 as FYNNEI. CDR3 length equals 15 residues. The V gene lost 3 bases and the J gene lost 4 bases, with 13 bases spanning the gap. The CDR3 reads CASSEGRGANQPQHF. Here the CDR3 DNA reads TGTGCCAGCAGTGAGGGCAGGGGCGCGAATCAGCCCCAGCATTTT.

This clonotype was seen a single time. CDR3 region: CATSDLRSGDTGELFF. For the CDR3, the DNA is TGTGCCACCAGTGATTTGCGGTCAGGGGACACCGGGGAGCTGTTTTTT. The chain combines TRBV24-1 with TRBJ2-2, with D possibly TRBD1 on 6 matching bases. Germline CDR1 and CDR2: KGHDR and SFDVKD. V lost 0 bases and J lost 3, with 10 bases in between. The CDR3 contains 16 residues.

This clonotype was observed many times. The chain combines TRBV10-3 with TRBJ1-4; no reliable D call. The V end lost 0 bases, the J end lost 9 bases, and 17 bases lay between the germline ends. This CDR3 region has 16 residues. CDR1 and CDR2 (germline): ENHRY, SYGVKD. The CDR3 here is CAISESTVGFGQKLFF. CDR3 sequence (DNA): TGTGCCATCAGTGAGTCGACTGTGGGCTTCGGGCAAAAACTGTTTTTT.

This clonotype was seen a handful of times. V and J are TRBV20-1 and TRBJ2-3; no firm D call. In germline, CDR1 is DFQATT, CDR2 SNEGSKA (reference sequence). The CDR3 is 17 residues long. V lost 4 bases, J lost 0 bases, and 20 bases lay in between. CDR3 region: CSAKYPSGGGSTDTQYF. The CDR3 nucleotides are TGCAGTGCTAAGTATCCTTCCGGTGGCGGTAGCACAGATACGCAGTATTTT.

This clonotype was picked up many times. The V call is TRBV28, the J call TRBJ1-1; possible D gene TRBD1, 6 bases. CDR3 length equals 13 residues. Trimming cost V 3 bases and J 9 bases, with 14 bases left between them. Germline V gene data show CDR1 as MDHEN and CDR2 as SYDVKM. The CDR3 reads CASSFAGAGKAFF. CDR3 nucleotides: TGTGCCAGCAGTTTCGCGGGGGCGGGTAAAGCTTTCTTT.

This clonotype was found many times. The chain carries TRBV6-1 and TRBJ1-1; D gene ambiguous. Between the trimmed V and J ends, which lost 2 bases and 12 bases, there was a span of 10 bases. In germline, CDR1 is MNHNS, CDR2 SASEGT. The CDR3 runs to 11 residues. The CDR3 protein is CASSELEVPFF. The DNA of the CDR3 is TGTGCCAGCAGTGAACTTGAGGTCCCTTTCTTT.

This clonotype has only a few counts. The rearrangement uses TRBV27 and TRBJ2-7; D not certain. Trimming took 10 bases from V and 2 from J, leaving 12 bases between them. The CDR3 extends over 12 amino acids. CDR1 and CDR2 from the germline V gene are MNHEY and SMNVEV (reference sequence). CDR3 sequence (DNA): TGTGCCATCAATTATGCAGCCTACGAGCAGTACTTC. The encoded protein is CAINYAAYEQYF.

This clonotype showed up just a few times. The chain links TRBV20-1 to TRBJ2-3; 11 bases line up with TRBD2. V gave up 5 bases and J gave up 4 bases; unmatched junction bases: 5. This CDR3 has 14 amino acids. Germline V gives CDR1 DFQATT, CDR2 SNEGSKA (reference sequence). DNA for the CDR3: TGCAGTGCTCTGACTAGCGGGGACGCAGATACGCAGTATTTT. Its protein product is CSALTSGDADTQYF.